A selection of T cell receptor beta chains follows, all from one sample in a study. Each CDR3 protein gets one entry after TCRdb re-called the RT-PCR reads with MiXCR. The data contain approximately 720,000 distinct CDR3 sequences, 12% to 15% of them seen just once; the ten biggest clones take up 3.6%. The sample taken for sequencing was memory CD4+ T cells from blood. Receptor source: a female donor in good health, serving as a healthy control. Each CDR3 is given with its conserved first and last residue. A D gene is named only where the DNA matches it firmly. Clone size, where shown, is once, few, many, or a class for clones that have expanded.

TRBV20-1,TRBD1,TRBJ2-5,NA,CSARSGQGRETQYF,TGCAGTGCTCGCAGCGGACAGGGTAGAGAGACCCAGTACTTC
TRBV12-5,NA,TRBJ2-3,few,CASAGVTDTQYF,TGTGCTAGTGCGGGGGTCACAGATACGCAGTATTTT
TRBV20-1,NA,TRBJ2-5,many,CSARDRPDWRETQYF,TGCAGTGCTAGAGATCGTCCGGACTGGCGGGAGACCCAGTACTTC
TRBV2,NA,TRBJ2-1,NA,CASRETRGSNEQFF,TGTGCCAGCAGGGAGACCAGGGGTTCCAATGAGCAGTTCTTC
TRBV20-1,TRBD1,TRBJ1-5,many,CSASDGTAYQPQHF,TGCAGTGCTAGCGACGGGACAGCCTATCAGCCCCAGCATTTT
TRBV20-1,NA,TRBJ1-1,NA,CSASDPRGLNTEAFF,TGCAGTGCCTCGGACCCAAGGGGGTTGAACACTGAAGCTTTCTTT
TRBV29-1,NA,TRBJ1-1,many,CSVRGASVNTEAFF,TGCAGCGTTCGAGGGGCGTCGGTGAACACTGAAGCTTTCTTT
TRBV4-2,TRBD1,TRBJ2-2,many,CASSGTGGITGELFF,TGTGCCAGCAGTGGGACAGGAGGGATAACCGGGGAGCTGTTTTTT
TRBV7-9,TRBD1,TRBJ2-7,few,CASSSRDRGPEQYF,TGTGCCAGCAGCTCCCGGGACAGGGGTCCCGAGCAGTACTTC
TRBV2,NA,TRBJ2-1,few,CASRVETGWNEQFF,TGTGCCAGCAGAGTAGAAACAGGGTGGAATGAGCAGTTCTTC
TRBV6-5,NA,TRBJ2-3,NA,CASRVALASADTQYF,TGTGCCAGCCGTGTGGCACTAGCAAGCGCGGATACGCAGTATTTT
TRBV12-3/TRBV12-4,NA,TRBJ1-4,few,CASTARAVNEKLFF,TGTGCCAGCACGGCTAGGGCGGTTAATGAAAAACTGTTTTTT
TRBV25-1,TRBD1,TRBJ2-5,NA,CASSVGPGTGGTQYF,TGTGCCAGCAGTGTAGGTCCCGGGACAGGGGGGACCCAGTACTTC
TRBV28,NA,TRBJ1-4,NA,CASSLWCSTNEKLFF,TGTGCCAGCAGTTTATGGTGCTCGACTAATGAAAAACTGTTTTTT
TRBV10-3,NA,TRBJ2-6,NA,CAISESRGAGANVLTF,TGTGCCATCAGTGAGTCTCGGGGCGCTGGGGCCAACGTCCTGACTTTC
TRBV7-8,TRBD1,TRBJ1-5,NA,CASSADRGWSQPQHF,TGTGCCAGCAGCGCGGACAGGGGGTGGTCGCAGCCCCAGCATTTT
TRBV5-5,NA,TRBJ2-2,many,CASSIPSARDTGELFF,TGTGCCAGCAGCATCCCTAGCGCGAGGGACACCGGGGAGCTGTTTTTT
TRBV28,TRBD2,TRBJ2-1,few,CASSLGLFTGLADNYNEQFF,TGTGCCAGCAGTTTAGGCCTGTTTACGGGACTAGCGGACAACTACAATGAGCAGTTCTTC
TRBV14,TRBD2,TRBJ2-3,few,CASSVGGAIDTQYF,TGTGCCAGCAGCGTCGGGGGGGCAATAGATACGCAGTATTTT
TRBV15,NA,TRBJ2-3,NA,CATSRGVGDTDTQYF,TGTGCCACCAGCAGGGGGGTGGGGGACACAGATACGCAGTATTTT
TRBV6-5,TRBD1,TRBJ1-1,many,CASSLAGTGAEAFF,TGTGCCAGCAGTTTAGCCGGGACAGGGGCTGAAGCTTTCTTT
TRBV24-1,TRBD1,TRBJ2-3,many,CATSGLAGTGSTDTQYF,TGTGCCACCAGTGGCCTCGCCGGGACAGGGAGCACAGATACGCAGTATTTT
TRBV28,NA,TRBJ2-4,NA,CASREGSAKNIQYF,TGTGCCAGCAGAGAGGGGTCCGCCAAAAACATTCAGTACTTC
TRBV20-1,TRBD1,TRBJ1-5,few,CSARETRWTGRNQPQHF,TGCAGTGCTAGAGAGACCAGATGGACAGGGCGCAATCAGCCCCAGCATTTT
TRBV20-1,NA,TRBJ2-1,NA,CSASRDRASDEQFF,TGCAGTGCTAGCCGGGACCGGGCCTCCGATGAGCAGTTCTTC